One and the same sample provided the 29 T cell receptor beta chains below, sequenced in a study of shared clonotypes between healthy human individuals. TCRdb's copy holds only in-frame clones and misses some; the assay was immunoSEQ multiplex PCR. This sample has 1,500,000 or so clones; approximately 98.5% occur once, and the top ten carry over 0.3%. Sequencing used naive CD4+ T cells sorted from blood. The subset denotes: CD45RA+ positively selected. Source of these receptors: a man aged 30 to 39 in good health.

The chain employs TRBV19 and TRBJ1-5; 10 bases fit TRBD1. This CDR3 contains 18 residues. Germline trimming cut 7 bases from V and 2 bases from J; bases unmatched to any gene: 14. Germline loops: CDR1 LNHDA, CDR2 SQIVND (reference sequence). Written as DNA, the CDR3 is TGTGCCAGTACCTTAAATAGGGGACAGGGGATCGGCAATCAGCCCCAGCATTTT. Its protein is CASTLNRGQGIGNQPQHF.

The chain employs TRBV6-1 and TRBJ2-4; 8 bases map to TRBD2. Germline trimming cut 0 bases from V and 0 bases from J; bases unmatched to any gene: 1. Per the germline V gene, CDR1 is MNHNS and CDR2 is SASEGT. This CDR3 is built from 16 residues. DNA for the CDR3: TGTGCCAGCAGTGAAGCGCTAGCGGGAGCCAAAAACATTCAGTACTTC. Its translation is CASSEALAGAKNIQYF.

The V and J genes are TRBV27 and TRBJ2-7; the match to TRBD1 covers 8 bases. This CDR3 has 14 residues. Trimming took 5 bases from V and 1 from J; bases not matched to a gene: 4. Germline V gives CDR1 MNHEY, CDR2 SMNVEV (reference sequence). The CDR3 loop is CASSRQGSSYEQYF. CDR3 DNA sequence: TGTGCCAGCAGTAGACAGGGGTCGTCCTACGAGCAGTACTTC.

This chain connects TRBV11-2 to TRBJ2-4; D might be TRBD1 (5 bases). Germline CDR1 reads SGHAT; CDR2 reads FQNNGV. V gave up 4 bases and J gave up 3 bases, with 16 bases separating them. The CDR3 runs to 16 residues. For the CDR3, the DNA is TGTGCCAGCAGCTCTCCGGCGCTTAGGGGCAAAAACATTCAGTACTTC. It is translated as CASSSPALRGKNIQYF.

The rearrangement uses TRBV25-1 and TRBJ2-2; the D is unclear. Trimming left V 4 bases short and J 3 bases short, with 9 bases between. Per the germline V gene, CDR1 is MGHDK and CDR2 is SYGVNS. The CDR3 loop spans 14 amino acids. The CDR3 sequence is CASSGTLHTGELFF. In DNA form, the CDR3 reads TGTGCCAGCAGTGGCACCCTCCACACCGGGGAGCTGTTTTTT.

In its sample, this clone was seen once. The chain recombines TRBV4-2 with TRBJ2-1, with TRBD2 matching over 8 bases. The CDR3 spans 16 residues. From germline, CDR1 is LGHNA and CDR2 YNFKEQ. The ends lost 0 bases at V and 5 bases at J; junction bases unmatched: 6. The CDR3 is CASSQDSAGGNNEQFF. The CDR3, as DNA: TGTGCCAGCAGCCAAGATAGTGCGGGAGGAAACAATGAGCAGTTCTTC.

The chain employs TRBV4-3 and TRBJ2-1; 10 bases are shared with TRBD2. The CDR3 runs 18 residues. With V trimmed by 4 bases and J by 0 bases, 9 bases remained unmatched. Germline V lookup: CDR1 LGHNA, CDR2 YSLEER. The CDR3 sequence is CASSRLAGMDSSYNEQFF. The CDR3 DNA sequence: TGCGCCAGCAGCCGACTAGCGGGTATGGACAGCTCCTACAATGAGCAGTTCTTC.

This chain links TRBV27 with TRBJ1-1; 7 bases are a match to TRBD1. CDR3 length: 14 amino acids. V shed 3 bases, J shed 5 bases, and the junction held 6 bases outside the gene matches. Germline assignment: CDR1 MNHEY and CDR2 SMNVEV (reference sequence). In nucleotides, the CDR3 is TGTGCCAGCAGTTTTCGGGGGACAGTAACTGAAGCTTTCTTT. Its translation: CASSFRGTVTEAFF.

V usage is TRBV4-1 and J usage is TRBJ2-3; tentative D call: TRBD2 (5 bases). The CDR3 covers 17 residues. Germline CDR1 and CDR2: MGHRA and YSYEKL. Deletions cut 1 base from V and 0 bases from J, with 14 bases between. The CDR3 nucleotides are TGCGCCAGCAGCCAAGCGGGCAGTGGCGGGAGCACAGATACGCAGTATTTT. Amino acid sequence: CASSQAGSGGSTDTQYF.

Notes on this clone: At one end the junction does not follow the germline gene, possibly because of a read error. The gene calls are TRBV7-9 and TRBJ2-1; TRBD2 matches 10 bases. Germline CDR1 reads SEHNR; CDR2 reads FQNEAQ (reference sequence). The CDR3 spans 13 residues. CDR3 sequence reads: CAGSFTSGTPEFF. The CDR3 nucleotides are TGTGCCGGCAGCTTTACTAGCGGGACCCCAGAGTTCTTC. Full variable domain (outside the CDR3, taken from reference TRBV7-9 and TRBJ2-1): DTGVSQNPRHKITKRGQNVTFRCDPISEHNRLYWYRQTLGQGPEFLTYFQNEAQLEKSRLLSDRFSAERPKGSFSTLEIQRTEQGDSAMYLCAGSFTSGTPEFFGPGTRLTVL.

The chain joins TRBV7-6 to TRBJ2-7; the D gene is possibly TRBD1 (6 bases). CDR3 length equals 17 residues. Trimming pared 3 bases from V and 0 bases from J, leaving 18 bases between. CDR1 is SGHVS and CDR2 is FNYEAQ in the germline V gene. The CDR3 sequence: CASSFRDKADSSYEQYF. As DNA, the CDR3 is TGTGCCAGCAGCTTCCGGGACAAAGCAGACAGCTCCTACGAGCAGTACTTC.

V gene TRBV6-1 combines with J gene TRBJ2-3; D may correspond to TRBD1 or TRBD2 (5 bases each). CDR1 and CDR2 from the germline V gene are MNHNS and SASEGT. The CDR3 totals 15 residues. Trimming took 5 bases from V and 0 from J, leaving 12 bases between them. The CDR3 loop reads CASSRDPRSTDTQYF. CDR3 DNA: TGTGCCAGCAGTAGGGACCCCCGGAGCACAGATACGCAGTATTTT.

The chain couples TRBV5-5 to TRBJ1-1; D remains unclear. There are 13 residues in the CDR3. CDR1 SGHKS and CDR2 YYEKEE come from the germline V gene (reference sequence). V was cut by 3 bases and J by 5 bases, with 11 bases left in between. In DNA form, the CDR3 reads TGTGCCAGCAGCTCCAGTAGTCGGACTGAAGCTTTCTTT. Translated: CASSSSSRTEAFF.

The chain joins TRBV28 to TRBJ1-5; D remains unclear. The germline V and J ends were trimmed by 8 bases and 2 bases, with 7 bases remaining between them. CDR1 MDHEN and CDR2 SYDVKM come from the germline V gene. This CDR3 contains 12 residues. CDR3 DNA sequence: TGTGCCAGCCGGGAGGGCAATCAGCCCCAGCATTTT. This encodes CASREGNQPQHF.

The chain recombines TRBV9 with TRBJ2-1, with 9 bases fitting TRBD2. V lost 0 bases, J lost 8 bases, and 9 bases stayed unmatched. This CDR3 region has 16 residues. Germline values: CDR1 SGDLS, CDR2 YYNGEE. Here the CDR3 reads CASSVVGTSFFHEQFF. The CDR3 DNA follows: TGTGCCAGCAGCGTAGTGGGGACTAGCTTTTTCCATGAGCAGTTCTTC.

The J gene is TRBJ1-5, the V gene TRBV28; TRBD1 agrees at 7 bases. J was trimmed by 4 bases and V by 3 bases; bases with no gene match: 12. Germline V gives CDR1 MDHEN, CDR2 SYDVKM. The CDR3 runs 17 residues. As DNA, the CDR3 is TGTGCCAGCAGTTTCAGCGACAGGGTGGGTAAAAATCAGCCCCAGCATTTT. Its translation: CASSFSDRVGKNQPQHF.

Details on this clone: One end of the junction does not line up with germline, which may come from a read error. V and J are TRBV2 and TRBJ2-7, with 8 bases that match TRBD1. There are 15 residues in the CDR3. CDR1 SNHLY and CDR2 FYNNEI come from the germline V gene. CDR3 region: CASSPDRGRYYEQCF. The CDR3, as DNA: TGTGCCAGCAGTCCCGACAGGGGACGGTACTACGAGCAGTGCTTC.

As DNA, the CDR3 is TGCGCCAGCAGCCAAGATCAGGGGATTTACACCGGGGAGCTGTTTTTT. Its protein is CASSQDQGIYTGELFF. The rearrangement joins TRBV4-3 to TRBJ2-2; a possible D gene is TRBD1 (6 bases). The CDR3 is 16 amino acids. The V end was cut by 0 bases, the J end by 3 bases, with 11 bases between. Germline CDR1 LGHNA, CDR2 YSLEER.

The chain has TRBV11-3 and TRBJ2-7; a possible D gene is TRBD1 (6 bases). V was trimmed by 3 bases and J by 7 bases, leaving 7 bases between them. Per the germline V gene, CDR1 is SGHNT and CDR2 is YENEEA. The CDR3 totals 11 residues. The CDR3 bases are TGTGCCAGCAGCTTGAGGGGGGAGCAGTACTTC. Translation gives CASSLRGEQYF.

This chain links TRBV27 with TRBJ2-1; D perhaps matches TRBD1 (6 bases). Trimming stripped 6 bases from V and 7 bases from J, with 16 bases between. The CDR3 is 14 residues long. CDR1 and CDR2 from the germline V gene are MNHEY and SMNVEV (reference sequence). Here the CDR3 DNA reads TGTGCCAGCAGCCCTACAGGGTTTGGAAATGAGCAGTTCTTC. Its translation: CASSPTGFGNEQFF.

The chain couples TRBV9 to TRBJ2-1; D not certain. The length of the CDR3 is 13 residues. Germline CDR1 and CDR2: SGDLS and YYNGEE. Trimming stripped 6 bases from V and 4 bases from J, with 11 bases between. The CDR3 region has the DNA TGTGCCAGCACAACCCCCACGTACAATGAGCAGTTCTTC. Protein: CASTTPTYNEQFF.

The chain is built from TRBV4-3 and TRBJ2-7, with 9 bases fitting TRBD2. V trimming: 3 bases; J trimming: 4 bases; junction bases outside the gene matches: 10. This CDR3 region has 16 residues. Looked up from germline, CDR1 is LGHNA and CDR2 is YSLEER. CDR3 DNA sequence: TGCGCCAGCAGCCAGGAATGGGGGACTAGCAGGTACGAGCAGTACTTC. This translates into CASSQEWGTSRYEQYF.

The chain's CDR3 is CATSRPGFNEQFF. The CDR3 bases are TGTGCCACCAGCAGACCAGGGTTCAATGAGCAGTTCTTC. The chain links TRBV15 to TRBJ2-1; TRBD1 is a possible D gene (5 bases). The CDR3 length is 13 residues. Germline V gene lookup returns CDR1 LNHNV and CDR2 YYDKDF (reference sequence). Trimming shortened V by 2 bases and J by 6 bases, and 8 bases separated the two germline ends.

This clone is a singleton in its sample. The chain uses TRBV9 and TRBJ2-7, with D perhaps matching TRBD1 (5 bases). The V gene's germline CDR1 is SGDLS and CDR2 YYNGEE. This CDR3 spans 14 amino acids. V was pared by 0 bases and J by 2 bases, with 9 bases between. The CDR3 nucleotides are TGTGCCAGCAGCGTAGGGGTAGGGGCCTACGAGCAGTACTTC. Translating it yields CASSVGVGAYEQYF. Variable domain in full (rest from reference TRBV9 and TRBJ2-7): DSGVTQTPKHLITATGQRVTLRCSPRSGDLSVYWYQQSLDQGLQFLIQYYNGEERAKGNILERFSAQQFPDLHSELNLSSLELGDSALYFCASSVGVGAYEQYFGPGTRLTVT.

The genes are TRBV19 and TRBJ2-2; 11 bases fit TRBD1. The CDR3 spans 17 residues. V dropped 7 bases and J dropped 10; count of bases not matched to a gene: 17. Germline CDR1 and CDR2: LNHDA and SQIVND (reference sequence). CDR3 residues: CASTGQGVTSGREELFF. The CDR3 nucleotides read TGTGCCAGTACGGGACAGGGGGTAACTAGCGGGCGGGAGGAGCTGTTTTTT. Full variable domain (outside the CDR3, taken from reference TRBV19 and TRBJ2-2): DGGITQSPKYLFRKEGQNVTLSCEQNLNHDAMYWYRQDPGQGLRLIYYSQIVNDFQKGDIAEGYSVSREKKESFPLTVTSAQKNPTAFYLCASTGQGVTSGREELFFGEGSRLTVL.

Only one count was recorded for this clone. V gene TRBV9 combines with J gene TRBJ2-2; no definite D call. The CDR3 extends over 14 amino acids. Germline values: CDR1 SGDLS, CDR2 YYNGEE. V lost 0 bases and J lost 7, with 10 bases in between. The chain's CDR3 is CASSVVAGIGELFF. Written as DNA, the CDR3 is TGTGCCAGCAGCGTAGTAGCTGGGATCGGGGAGCTGTTTTTT.

This clone was observed once. The V call is TRBV7-2, the J call TRBJ2-1; D gene unclear. Germline lookup yields CDR1 SGHTA and CDR2 FQGNSA. With 1 base removed from V and 5 bases from J, the gap between germline ends came to 9 bases. The CDR3 length is 14 residues. The CDR3 DNA reads as TGTGCCAGCAGCTTAGTCAATTGGAACAATGAGCAGTTCTTC. Amino acids: CASSLVNWNNEQFF.

The chain employs TRBV7-8 and TRBJ2-1, with D possibly matching TRBD2 (6 bases). The V end was cut by 5 bases, the J end by 0 bases, with 14 bases between. In germline, CDR1 is SGHVS, CDR2 FQNEAQ. This CDR3 spans 16 amino acids. The CDR3 region is CASSMGLPISYNEQFF. The CDR3 region has the DNA TGTGCCAGCAGCATGGGACTCCCGATCTCCTACAATGAGCAGTTCTTC. Full variable domain (rest looked up from reference TRBV7-8 and TRBJ2-1): GAGVSQSPRYKVAKRGQDVALRCDPISGHVSLFWYQQALGQGPEFLTYFQNEAQLDKSGLPSDRFFAERPEGSVSTLKIQRTQQEDSAVYLCASSMGLPISYNEQFFGPGTRLTVL.

This rearrangement joins TRBV7-2 to TRBJ1-2; possible D gene TRBD1, 6 bases. This CDR3 has 15 amino acids. CDR1 is SGHTA and CDR2 is FQGNSA in the germline V gene. The V end lost 0 bases, the J end lost 2 bases, and 10 bases lay between the germline ends. CDR3 coding DNA: TGTGCCAGCAGCTTAGCTCCAGGGGCGAACTATGGCTACACCTTC. It yields the protein CASSLAPGANYGYTF.